This is a list of T cell receptor beta chains from one sample in a study of T-cell memory formation after mild COVID-19. MiXCR, run by TCRdb on the 5' RACE reads, gives a single entry per CDR3 protein. The sample yields about 290,000 distinct CDR3 sequences, roughly 15% seen once. The sequenced sample was PBMCs or a T cell subset sorted from them (not recorded which). These receptors originate from a man between 18 and 29 years old who had mild COVID-19 (a few samples of this study predate the infection). Cell type and time point are not known. CDR3s include the opening cysteine and the closing phenylalanine or tryptophan. The order of the fields is CDR3 protein, CDR3 DNA, D gene, J gene, V gene, clone size. A D gene is named only where the DNA matches it firmly. Size is stated for part of the rows, as once, few or many counts, or as a class when the clone is expanded.

CDR3aa: CASSVLGTSGYTF
CDR3nt: TGTGCCAGCAGCGTACTCGGGACATCTGGCTACACCTTC
d_gene: .
j_gene: TRBJ1-2
v_gene: TRBV9
abundance: .

CDR3aa: CASSSYYRVTSNQPQHF
CDR3nt: TGTGCCAGCAGTTCCTACTACAGGGTAACTAGCAATCAGCCCCAGCATTTT
d_gene: .
j_gene: TRBJ1-5
v_gene: TRBV28
abundance: many

CDR3aa: CASSGSGESTDTQYF
CDR3nt: TGTGCCAGCAGCGGATCGGGGGAGAGCACAGATACGCAGTATTTT
d_gene: .
j_gene: TRBJ2-3
v_gene: TRBV11-3
abundance: .

CDR3aa: CAISPTGTAGNTIYF
CDR3nt: TGTGCCATCAGTCCGACCGGGACAGCCGGAAACACCATATATTTT
d_gene: TRBD1
j_gene: TRBJ1-3
v_gene: TRBV10-3
abundance: many

CDR3aa: CASSLVRRGDPTGELFF
CDR3nt: TGCGCCAGCAGCTTGGTCCGGCGGGGGGACCCCACCGGGGAGCTGTTTTTT
d_gene: TRBD2
j_gene: TRBJ2-2
v_gene: TRBV5-1
abundance: .

CDR3aa: CASSQLGRDHEQYF
CDR3nt: TGTGCCAGCAGCCAATTAGGCAGGGACCACGAGCAGTACTTC
d_gene: .
j_gene: TRBJ2-7
v_gene: TRBV14
abundance: .

CDR3aa: CSVEDIGAKNIQYF
CDR3nt: TGCAGCGTTGAAGATATAGGGGCCAAAAACATTCAGTACTTC
d_gene: .
j_gene: TRBJ2-4
v_gene: TRBV29-1
abundance: .

CDR3aa: CASSFPQGLNYGYTF
CDR3nt: TGTGCCAGCAGTTTTCCACAGGGACTCAACTATGGCTACACCTTC
d_gene: .
j_gene: TRBJ1-2
v_gene: TRBV12-3/TRBV12-4
abundance: .

CDR3aa: CASAPGYEQYF
CDR3nt: TGTGCCTCAGCACCCGGCTACGAGCAGTACTTC
d_gene: .
j_gene: TRBJ2-7
v_gene: TRBV2
abundance: few

CDR3aa: CASSSETLNTEAFF
CDR3nt: TGCGCCAGCTCTTCGGAGACCTTGAACACTGAAGCTTTCTTT
d_gene: .
j_gene: TRBJ1-1
v_gene: TRBV10-2
abundance: few

CDR3aa: CASSFAGGSNEQFF
CDR3nt: TGTGCCAGCAGCTTCGCAGGGGGAAGCAATGAGCAGTTCTTC
d_gene: TRBD1
j_gene: TRBJ2-1
v_gene: TRBV7-2
abundance: .

CDR3aa: CASIIWGRGTTDTQYF
CDR3nt: TGTGCCAGCATCATTTGGGGCAGGGGTACCACAGATACGCAGTATTTT
d_gene: .
j_gene: TRBJ2-3
v_gene: TRBV6-1
abundance: many

CDR3aa: CASSDMDQLNQPQHF
CDR3nt: TGTGCCAGCAGCGACATGGACCAGCTGAATCAGCCCCAGCATTTT
d_gene: .
j_gene: TRBJ1-5
v_gene: TRBV2
abundance: once

CDR3aa: CASSSNGHYEQYF
CDR3nt: TGTGCCAGCAGCTCCAACGGACACTACGAGCAGTACTTC
d_gene: .
j_gene: TRBJ2-7
v_gene: TRBV7-2
abundance: few

CDR3aa: CASSLAGGDIQYF
CDR3nt: TGTGCCAGCAGCTTAGCGGGGGGAGACATTCAGTACTTC
d_gene: .
j_gene: TRBJ2-4
v_gene: TRBV7-9
abundance: few

CDR3aa: CSEYGGEPQHF
CDR3nt: TGCAGCGAATATGGCGGCGAGCCCCAGCATTTT
d_gene: .
j_gene: TRBJ1-5
v_gene: TRBV29-1
abundance: few

CDR3aa: CSARREMNTEAFF
CDR3nt: TGCAGTGCGAGGAGAGAAATGAACACTGAAGCTTTCTTT
d_gene: .
j_gene: TRBJ1-1
v_gene: TRBV20-1
abundance: .

CDR3aa: CASSTSGGPQRQYF
CDR3nt: TGTGCCAGCAGCACTAGCGGGGGGCCCCAACGGCAGTACTTC
d_gene: TRBD2
j_gene: TRBJ2-7
v_gene: TRBV7-9
abundance: few

CDR3aa: CASSQALAGAGELFF
CDR3nt: TGCGCCAGCAGCCAAGCCTTGGCGGGGGCCGGGGAGCTGTTTTTT
d_gene: TRBD2
j_gene: TRBJ2-2
v_gene: TRBV4-3
abundance: many

CDR3aa: CASSLLGNSVFF
CDR3nt: TGTGCCAGCAGCTTATTGGGAAATAGTGTGTTCTTC
d_gene: .
j_gene: TRBJ2-1
v_gene: TRBV7-2
abundance: few

CDR3aa: CASSLRDSTTYEQYF
CDR3nt: TGTGCCAGCAGCCTCCGGGACAGCACCACCTACGAGCAGTACTTC
d_gene: TRBD1
j_gene: TRBJ2-7
v_gene: TRBV3-1
abundance: few

CDR3aa: CASGLGGSGGQEFF
CDR3nt: TGTGCTAGTGGTTTGGGAGGTAGCGGGGGACAGGAGTTCTTC
d_gene: .
j_gene: TRBJ2-1
v_gene: TRBV12-5
abundance: .

CDR3aa: CASTGDTYEQFF
CDR3nt: TGTGCCAGCACTGGGGACACCTATGAGCAGTTCTTC
d_gene: .
j_gene: TRBJ2-1
v_gene: TRBV6-5
abundance: many

CDR3aa: CSARDRLPIHSGANVLTF
CDR3nt: TGCAGTGCTAGAGACCGACTGCCAATACACTCTGGGGCCAACGTCCTGACTTTC
d_gene: .
j_gene: TRBJ2-6
v_gene: TRBV20-1
abundance: few

CDR3aa: CASSRRLGFRGYTF
CDR3nt: TGTGCCAGCAGCCGCCGACTTGGCTTTCGTGGCTACACCTTC
d_gene: .
j_gene: TRBJ1-2
v_gene: TRBV3-1
abundance: .

CDR3aa: CASSRLAGETQYF
CDR3nt: TGTGCCAGCTCAAGACTAGCTGGGGAGACCCAGTACTTC
d_gene: TRBD2
j_gene: TRBJ2-5
v_gene: TRBV18
abundance: few

CDR3aa: CASSTWTSGSYEQYF
CDR3nt: TGTGCCAGCAGCACATGGACTAGCGGGAGCTACGAGCAGTACTTC
d_gene: TRBD2
j_gene: TRBJ2-7
v_gene: TRBV5-4
abundance: few

CDR3aa: CASSQDGYRAEAFF
CDR3nt: TGCGCCAGCAGCCAAGATGGGTACCGGGCTGAAGCTTTCTTT
d_gene: .
j_gene: TRBJ1-1
v_gene: TRBV4-3
abundance: few

CDR3aa: CASSLGQAKETQYF
CDR3nt: TGTGCCAGCAGTTTAGGACAGGCGAAAGAGACCCAGTACTTC
d_gene: .
j_gene: TRBJ2-5
v_gene: TRBV12-3/TRBV12-4
abundance: few

CDR3aa: CATRSSGGNEQFF
CDR3nt: TGCGCCACCAGGTCTAGCGGGGGAAATGAGCAGTTCTTC
d_gene: TRBD2
j_gene: TRBJ2-1
v_gene: TRBV5-1
abundance: .

CDR3aa: CASSSISTIYGYTF
CDR3nt: TGTGCCAGCAGTTCTATCAGCACGATCTATGGCTACACCTTC
d_gene: .
j_gene: TRBJ1-2
v_gene: TRBV7-2
abundance: few

CDR3aa: CASSFLFPTGVLLAFF
CDR3nt: TGTGCCAGCAGCTTTCTATTTCCCACAGGGGTCTTGCTTGCTTTCTTT
d_gene: TRBD1
j_gene: TRBJ1-1
v_gene: TRBV7-9
abundance: many

CDR3aa: CTSSPGLSGLRYEQYF
CDR3nt: TGCACCAGCAGCCCTGGTTTGAGTGGCCTACGATACGAGCAGTACTTC
d_gene: .
j_gene: TRBJ2-7
v_gene: TRBV1
abundance: .

CDR3aa: CASSSRGGGAEAFF
CDR3nt: TGTGCCAGCAGCTCAAGGGGTGGGGGAGCTGAAGCTTTCTTT
d_gene: .
j_gene: TRBJ1-1
v_gene: TRBV7-2
abundance: few

CDR3aa: CASSLEVVRSGGDVPNEQFF
CDR3nt: TGTGCCAGCAGCTTAGAGGTGGTGCGTAGCGGGGGGGACGTCCCCAATGAGCAGTTCTTC
d_gene: TRBD2
j_gene: TRBJ2-1
v_gene: TRBV7-8
abundance: few

CDR3aa: CASSYIDRQDEKLFF
CDR3nt: TGTGCCAGCAGCTACATTGACAGGCAGGATGAAAAACTGTTTTTT
d_gene: .
j_gene: TRBJ1-4
v_gene: TRBV28
abundance: few

CDR3aa: CASSEAGGHFNEQFF
CDR3nt: TGCGCCAGCAGTGAGGCGGGGGGCCACTTCAATGAGCAGTTCTTC
d_gene: TRBD2
j_gene: TRBJ2-1
v_gene: TRBV10-1
abundance: few

CDR3aa: CATSREATFTGELFF
CDR3nt: TGTGCCACCAGCAGAGAGGCCACCTTCACCGGGGAGCTGTTTTTT
d_gene: .
j_gene: TRBJ2-2
v_gene: TRBV15
abundance: many

CDR3aa: CAISERTDTQYF
CDR3nt: TGTGCCATCAGTGAACGCACAGATACGCAGTATTTT
d_gene: .
j_gene: TRBJ2-3
v_gene: TRBV10-3
abundance: .

CDR3aa: CASSIGPGGYGYTF
CDR3nt: TGTGCCAGTAGTATCGGTCCGGGCGGCTATGGCTACACCTTC
d_gene: .
j_gene: TRBJ1-2
v_gene: TRBV19
abundance: .

CDR3aa: CASSFGVSGANVLTF
CDR3nt: TGTGCCAGCAGTTTTGGGGTCTCTGGGGCCAACGTCCTGACTTTC
d_gene: .
j_gene: TRBJ2-6
v_gene: TRBV28
abundance: .

CDR3aa: CAIGQEQSYGYTF
CDR3nt: TGTGCCATCGGGCAGGAGCAATCATATGGCTACACCTTC
d_gene: .
j_gene: TRBJ1-2
v_gene: TRBV10-3
abundance: .

CDR3aa: CASSPPGRDPWRQFF
CDR3nt: TGTGCCAGCTCACCACCGGGACGGGACCCTTGGAGGCAGTTCTTC
d_gene: .
j_gene: TRBJ2-1
v_gene: TRBV18
abundance: few

CDR3aa: CASSLGDRRLETQYF
CDR3nt: TGCGCCAGCAGCCTGGGGGACAGGAGACTAGAGACCCAGTACTTC
d_gene: TRBD1
j_gene: TRBJ2-5
v_gene: TRBV5-1
abundance: .

CDR3aa: CASSPGIRTDTQYF
CDR3nt: TGTGCCAGCTCACCAGGGATCCGCACAGATACGCAGTATTTT
d_gene: .
j_gene: TRBJ2-3
v_gene: TRBV18
abundance: few

CDR3aa: CASSRRGGDTQYF
CDR3nt: TGTGCCAGCAGCCGACGCGGGGGAGATACGCAGTATTTT
d_gene: TRBD2
j_gene: TRBJ2-3
v_gene: TRBV3-1
abundance: .

CDR3aa: CASSLGGTAVDTQYF
CDR3nt: TGTGCCAGCAGCTTAGGAGGGACAGCGGTAGATACGCAGTATTTT
d_gene: TRBD1
j_gene: TRBJ2-3
v_gene: TRBV7-9
abundance: .

CDR3aa: CASSFFGQVNTEAFF
CDR3nt: TGTGCCAGCAGCTTTTTCGGACAGGTGAACACTGAAGCTTTCTTT
d_gene: TRBD1
j_gene: TRBJ1-1
v_gene: TRBV11-2
abundance: few

CDR3aa: CASSATGGYNEQFF
CDR3nt: TGTGCCAGCAGTGCCACAGGGGGCTACAATGAGCAGTTCTTC
d_gene: TRBD1
j_gene: TRBJ2-1
v_gene: TRBV6-1
abundance: .

CDR3aa: CASSGNTDTQYF
CDR3nt: TGTGCCAGCAGTGGCAACACAGATACGCAGTATTTT
d_gene: .
j_gene: TRBJ2-3
v_gene: TRBV12-3/TRBV12-4
abundance: .

CDR3aa: CASSARNTLVEQFF
CDR3nt: TGTGCCAGCAGCGCACGAAATACCTTAGTGGAGCAGTTCTTC
d_gene: .
j_gene: TRBJ2-1
v_gene: TRBV9
abundance: .

CDR3aa: CASSLQGTLQFF
CDR3nt: TGCGCCAGCAGCTTGCAGGGCACTTTGCAGTTCTTC
d_gene: .
j_gene: TRBJ2-1
v_gene: TRBV5-1
abundance: .

CDR3aa: CASSSYPGTTTAGANVLTF
CDR3nt: TGTGCCAGCAGCTCCTACCCCGGGACCACCACGGCTGGGGCCAACGTCCTGACTTTC
d_gene: .
j_gene: TRBJ2-6
v_gene: TRBV7-9
abundance: few

CDR3aa: CASRFLAGNTGELFF
CDR3nt: TGTGCCAGCAGGTTTTTAGCGGGGAACACCGGGGAGCTGTTTTTT
d_gene: TRBD2
j_gene: TRBJ2-2
v_gene: TRBV7-3
abundance: few